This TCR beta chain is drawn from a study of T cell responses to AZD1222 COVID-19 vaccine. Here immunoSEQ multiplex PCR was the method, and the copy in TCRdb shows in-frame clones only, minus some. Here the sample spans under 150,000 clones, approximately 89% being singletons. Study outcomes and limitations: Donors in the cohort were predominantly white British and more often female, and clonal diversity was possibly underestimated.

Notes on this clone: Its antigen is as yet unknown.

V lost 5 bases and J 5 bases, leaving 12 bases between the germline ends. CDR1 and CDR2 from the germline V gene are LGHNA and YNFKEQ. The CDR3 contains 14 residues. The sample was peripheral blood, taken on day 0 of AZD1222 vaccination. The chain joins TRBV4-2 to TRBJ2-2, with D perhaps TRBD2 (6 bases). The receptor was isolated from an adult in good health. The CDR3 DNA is TGTGCCAGCAGCTCCCACGGGAGAACCGGGGAGCTGTTTTTT. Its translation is CASSSHGRTGELFF.